A single sample is the source of the 16 T cell receptor beta chains below, sequenced in a study of cytomegalovirus exposure and HLA in healthy donors. TCRdb's copy holds only in-frame clones and misses some; the assay was immunoSEQ multiplex PCR. The table includes around 400,000 clones, more than 80% detected once. Sequencing used PBMCs. The receptors originated from a woman aged 18-29 years in good health and CMV-seronegative.

V is TRBV28 and J is TRBJ2-1; 11 bases are a match to TRBD2. Germline V gene sequence: CDR1 MDHEN, CDR2 SYDVKM. Trimming cost V 5 bases and J 6 bases; bases outside gene matches: 21. The length of the CDR3 is 20 residues. The CDR3 nucleotides are TGTGCCAGCAGTGACCCGCAGGGGGTCCTAGCGGGGGGCCTAATCAATGAGCAGTTCTTC. Its translation is CASSDPQGVLAGGLINEQFF. The full variable domain, rest sourced from reference TRBV28 and TRBJ2-1, is DVKVTQSSRYLVKRTGEKVFLECVQDMDHENMFWYRQDPGLGLRLIYFSYDVKMKEKGDIPEGYSVSREKKERFSLILESASTNQTSMYLCASSDPQGVLAGGLINEQFFGPGTRLTVL.

This clone was observed once. This chain links TRBV5-6 with TRBJ1-4; perhaps TRBD1 as D (6 bases). The CDR3 contains 15 residues. Germline assignment: CDR1 SGHDT and CDR2 YYEEEE. V lost 1 base and J lost 8, with 15 bases in between. The CDR3 nucleotides read TGTGCCAGCAGCTTGACAGGGTCGGACCCAGAAAAACTGTTTTTT. Its protein product is CASSLTGSDPEKLFF.

This chain joins TRBV4-2 and TRBJ1-5; 7 bases are shared with TRBD1. The CDR3 contains 15 residues. Per the germline V gene, CDR1 is LGHNA and CDR2 is YNFKEQ. With V trimmed by 0 bases and J by 7 bases, 6 bases remained unmatched. The DNA for the CDR3 is TGTGCCAGCAGCCAAGATGGGCAGGGGGACCAGCCCCAGCATTTT. As protein: CASSQDGQGDQPQHF.

CDR3 in DNA: TGTGCCAGCAGCCCTTGGACAGGGGGCGAGGGCGAGCAGTACTTC. Translated, it gives CASSPWTGGEGEQYF. This sequence joins TRBV5-5 and TRBJ2-7; TRBD1 matches 11 bases. CDR1 SGHKS and CDR2 YYEKEE come from the germline V gene (reference sequence). This CDR3 region has 15 residues. V gave up 4 bases and J gave up 6 bases; unmatched junction bases: 9.

V and J are TRBV9 and TRBJ2-1; D perhaps matches TRBD2 (5 bases). V was shortened by 5 bases and J by 7 bases, with 7 bases between the two germline ends. The germline gives CDR1 SGDLS, CDR2 YYNGEE. This CDR3 spans 11 amino acids. As DNA, the CDR3 is TGTGCCAGCAGTACGGGAAATGAGCAGTTCTTC. Its protein product is CASSTGNEQFF.

This clone was counted a single time. This rearrangement joins TRBV11-2 to TRBJ2-7, with a tentative D call TRBD1 (6 bases). This CDR3 has 15 amino acids. Germline CDR1 is SGHAT and CDR2 is FQNNGV. V lost 0 bases, J lost 2 bases, and 11 bases lay in between. Here the CDR3 reads CASSLDRGHPYEQYF. CDR3 bases: TGTGCCAGCAGCTTAGACAGGGGACATCCCTACGAGCAGTACTTC. Supplemented by reference TRBV11-2 and TRBJ2-7, the full variable domain reads EAGVAQSPRYKIIEKRQSVAFWCNPISGHATLYWYQQILGQGPKLLIQFQNNGVVDDSQLPKDRFSAERLKGVDSTLKIQPAKLEDSAVYLCASSLDRGHPYEQYFGPGTRLTVT.

CDR3 sequence (DNA): TGTGCCAGCAGCGCGAGCGGGACCTTGGGCACAGATACGCAGTATTTT. Translation: CASSASGTLGTDTQYF. The V and J genes are TRBV9 and TRBJ2-3; TRBD2 agrees at 7 bases. V shed 3 bases and J 1 base; nucleotides not matched to a gene: 8. There are 16 residues in the CDR3. The germline V gene has CDR1 SGDLS and CDR2 YYNGEE.

The V and J genes are TRBV28 and TRBJ1-6; 11 nucleotides agree with TRBD1. Germline V gives CDR1 MDHEN, CDR2 SYDVKM. J was trimmed by 9 bases and V by 5 bases; bases with no gene match: 6. This CDR3 has 15 residues. The CDR3 region has the DNA TGTGCCAGCAGTCCGACTGGGACAGGGGGTTCACCCCTCCACTTT. Residues: CASSPTGTGGSPLHF.

This chain joins TRBV28 and TRBJ2-7, with 8 bases fitting TRBD1. V trimming: 3 bases; J trimming: 3 bases; junction bases outside the gene matches: 7. This CDR3 is 15 amino acids long. Germline CDR1 and CDR2: MDHEN and SYDVKM. Written as DNA, the CDR3 is TGTGCCAGCAGTTTTAAGACAGGGGAGAACTACGAGCAGTACTTC. This encodes CASSFKTGENYEQYF.

The chain carries TRBV27 and TRBJ2-2, with a weak D call TRBD1 (5 bases). The ends were cut back, 6 bases at V and 4 bases at J, with 12 bases in the middle. Per germline, CDR1 MNHEY and CDR2 SMNVEV (reference sequence). The CDR3 is 14 amino acids. Here the CDR3 DNA reads TGTGCCAGCAGAGAGGAAAGGGGCACCGGGGAGCTGTTTTTT. Protein: CASREERGTGELFF.

The V gene is TRBV28, the J gene TRBJ2-4; no reliable D call. V lost 3 bases, J lost 0 bases, and 9 bases lay in between. The germline V gene has CDR1 MDHEN and CDR2 SYDVKM. This CDR3 region has 15 residues. CDR3 nucleotide sequence: TGTGCCAGCAGTTTGGGCAGGATAGCCAAAAACATTCAGTACTTC. The encoded protein is CASSLGRIAKNIQYF.

V is TRBV15 and J is TRBJ2-1, with 9 bases lining up with TRBD2. V was clipped by 3 bases and J by 2 bases; unmatched bases: 11. Germline V gene data show CDR1 as LNHNV and CDR2 as YYDKDF (reference sequence). The CDR3 consists of 18 residues. In nucleotides, the CDR3 is TGTGCCACCAGCAGTGGCGCGGGAGGGCCGATGACCTACAATGAGCAGTTCTTC. Its protein product is CATSSGAGGPMTYNEQFF.

This clone was detected ten times or more. The chain is built from TRBV4-1 and TRBJ2-5, with D maybe TRBD1 (5 bases). V shed 0 bases and J shed 6 bases, with 11 bases lying between them. This CDR3 comprises 14 residues. The germline gives CDR1 MGHRA, CDR2 YSYEKL. The CDR3 reads CASSQEGAGKTQYF. CDR3 in DNA: TGCGCCAGCAGCCAAGAAGGGGCAGGGAAGACCCAGTACTTC.

V usage is TRBV6-1 and J usage is TRBJ2-7; D remains unclear. Trimming shortened V by 2 bases and J by 6 bases, and 11 bases separated the two germline ends. This CDR3 has 13 amino acids. Looked up from germline, CDR1 is MNHNS and CDR2 is SASEGT. The CDR3 protein is CASSETAAVEQYF. The CDR3 nucleotides read TGTGCCAGCAGTGAAACAGCTGCCGTCGAGCAGTACTTC.

V and J are TRBV28 and TRBJ1-2; D not certain. V dropped 7 bases and J dropped 2 bases, with 11 bases sitting between them. This CDR3 is 13 amino acids long. Germline CDR1 and CDR2: MDHEN and SYDVKM. CDR3 coding DNA: TGTGCCAGCACCTTTCGAGCCAACTATGGCTACACCTTC. It translates to CASTFRANYGYTF.

The rearrangement links TRBV7-2 to TRBJ1-2; D may be TRBD1 (5 bases). Germline loops: CDR1 SGHTA, CDR2 FQGNSA. V was cut by 5 bases and J by 8 bases, with 12 bases left in between. The CDR3 spans 12 residues. The CDR3: CASSPAGEGYTF. Written as DNA, the CDR3 is TGTGCCAGCAGCCCGGCGGGGGAAGGCTACACCTTC.